The 19 T cell receptor beta chains below were found in one sample sequenced in a study of T-cell reconstitution after alpha-beta-depleted transplantation in children. Library preparation (for TCRbeta) was performed with unique molecular identifiers. Using its own MiXCR run on the PCR reads, TCRdb lists one record per CDR3 protein. The sample comprises 640,000 or so distinct CDR3 sequences, 15% to 20% of which are singletons, and 1.1% rests with the top ten. Here the sequenced sample was PBMCs from the stem cell graft donor, taken from the stem cell graft. These receptors all come from a human donor who donated a stem cell graft to a child with acute myeloid leukemia.

The rearrangement joins TRBV4-3 to TRBJ2-7, with 9 bases matching TRBD2. The V segment lost 3 bases and the J segment 2 bases; nucleotides outside the gene matches: 5. CDR3 length: 15 residues. Looked up from germline, CDR1 is LGHNA and CDR2 is YSLEER. The CDR3 coding sequence is TGCGCCAGCAGCCACGGGACTAGCAGCACCTACGAGCAGTACTTC. This encodes CASSHGTSSTYEQYF.

There are a few counts of this clonotype. The V call is TRBV11-2, the J call TRBJ2-7; weak D call: TRBD2 (6 bases). V dropped 3 bases and J dropped 3 bases, with 15 bases sitting between them. This CDR3 comprises 15 residues. Germline assignment: CDR1 SGHAT and CDR2 FQNNGV. The CDR3 sequence: CASSFTGDLNYEQYF. The CDR3, as DNA: TGTGCCAGCAGCTTTACGGGGGACCTCAACTACGAGCAGTACTTC. Based on the CDR3 plus reference TRBV11-2 and TRBJ2-7, the full variable domain is EAGVAQSPRYKIIEKRQSVAFWCNPISGHATLYWYQQILGQGPKLLIQFQNNGVVDDSQLPKDRFSAERLKGVDSTLKIQPAKLEDSAVYLCASSFTGDLNYEQYFGPGTRLTVT.

This clonotype was detected many times. In nucleotides, the CDR3 is TGTGCCAGCAGCCGGACACAACTGAGGGAGCCCCAGCATTTT. It specifies CASSRTQLREPQHF. The gene calls are TRBV12-3 or TRBV12-4 and TRBJ1-5; D might be TRBD1 (5 bases). The ends were cut back, 6 bases at V and 8 bases at J, with 17 bases in the middle. The CDR3 runs 14 residues.

In this sample, this clonotype turned up a few times. V usage is TRBV7-9 and J usage is TRBJ1-2; no firm D call. V was clipped by 5 bases and J by 7 bases, with 26 bases between them. From germline, CDR1 is SEHNR and CDR2 FQNEAQ (reference sequence). The CDR3 has 17 amino acids. The CDR3 coding sequence is TGTGCCAGCAGCCACGCCCCCCAGACGGGTGTGCATCGTGGCTACACCTTC. It is translated as CASSHAPQTGVHRGYTF.

This clonotype was seen at least ten times. The chain has TRBV29-1 and TRBJ1-5; a possible D gene is TRBD1 (5 bases). The V end lost 4 bases, the J end lost 2 bases, and 12 bases lay between the germline ends. The CDR3 has 14 residues. In germline, CDR1 is SQVTM, CDR2 ANQGSEA. The CDR3 here is CSVGGSSGNQPQHF. The CDR3 DNA reads as TGCAGCGTTGGGGGGAGTTCGGGCAATCAGCCCCAGCATTTT.

This clonotype was detected ten times or more. The chain couples TRBV9 to TRBJ1-2, with D possibly TRBD1 on 5 matching bases. This CDR3 is 15 amino acids long. With 0 bases removed from V and 4 bases from J, the gap between germline ends came to 13 bases. Per the germline V gene, CDR1 is SGDLS and CDR2 is YYNGEE. CDR3 nucleotides: TGTGCCAGCAGCGTAGGGGGTAGACAGCCCTATGGCTACACCTTC. Protein: CASSVGGRQPYGYTF.

The sample holds many counts of this clonotype. The chain links TRBV10-3 to TRBJ2-1; 8 bases are shared with TRBD1. There are 12 residues in the CDR3. The ends lost 10 bases at V and 6 bases at J; junction bases unmatched: 5. Germline CDR1 reads ENHRY; CDR2 reads SYGVKD. The CDR3 DNA follows: TGTGCCACCTCTGGACAGGGCAATGAGCAGTTCTTC. Encoded protein: CATSGQGNEQFF.

This clonotype has at least ten counts. Written as DNA, the CDR3 is TGCAGTGCCCCTACCGGGACAGTCTACAATGAGCAGTTCTTC. It encodes CSAPTGTVYNEQFF. The J gene is TRBJ2-1, the V gene TRBV20-1; 7 nucleotides agree with TRBD1. The CDR3 totals 14 residues. J lost 3 bases, V lost 6 bases, and 8 bases had no gene match. Germline values: CDR1 DFQATT, CDR2 SNEGSKA (reference sequence).

CDR3 loop: CASRPYRDSALYEQYV. CDR3 nucleotides: TGTGCCAGCAGACCATACCGGGACTCCGCTTTGTACGAGCAGTACGTC. The rearrangement links TRBV27 to TRBJ2-7; possibly TRBD2 for D (6 bases). The CDR3 has 16 residues. The ends were cut back, 6 bases at V and 4 bases at J, with 22 bases in the middle. The germline V gene has CDR1 MNHEY and CDR2 SMNVEV (reference sequence).

The chain combines TRBV15 with TRBJ1-1, with D unresolved. CDR1 and CDR2 from the germline V gene are LNHNV and YYDKDF (reference sequence). The ends were cut back, 1 base at V and 6 bases at J, with 12 bases in the middle. This CDR3 has 14 amino acids. The CDR3 DNA sequence: TGTGCCACCAGCAGAGTCGCCGGATGGGCTGAAGCTTTCTTT. This translates into CATSRVAGWAEAFF.

The chain links TRBV11-1 to TRBJ1-2; weak D call: TRBD1 (6 bases). V was shortened by 5 bases and J by 6 bases, with 16 bases between the two germline ends. The CDR3 contains 14 residues. Looked up from germline, CDR1 is SGHAT and CDR2 is FQDESV (reference sequence). The chain's CDR3 is CASSLSTGLNGYTF. In DNA, the CDR3 is TGTGCCAGCAGCCTATCGACAGGTTTAAATGGCTACACCTTC. The full variable domain, in which reference TRBV11-1 and TRBJ1-2 provide the parts outside the CDR3, is EAEVAQSPRYKITEKSQAVAFWCDPISGHATLYWYRQILGQGPELLVQFQDESVVDDSQLPKDRFSAERLKGVDSTLKIQPAELGDSAMYLCASSLSTGLNGYTFGSGTRLTVV.

This chain uses TRBV28 with TRBJ1-2; TRBD1 might be the D (5 bases). Trimming stripped 2 bases from V and 4 bases from J, with 14 bases between. Germline assignment: CDR1 MDHEN and CDR2 SYDVKM. The CDR3 spans 15 residues. The CDR3 here is CASSLGGAGGYGYTF. The CDR3 bases are TGTGCCAGCAGTTTAGGAGGGGCCGGGGGCTATGGCTACACCTTC.

This clonotype was observed at least ten times. The J gene is TRBJ1-1, the V gene TRBV15; a weak D match, TRBD1 (5 bases). CDR3 size: 16 residues. Germline-derived CDR1 and CDR2 are LNHNV and YYDKDF (reference sequence). The V end was cut by 1 base, the J end by 2 bases, with 14 bases between. CDR3: CATSRARQKVNTEAFF. The CDR3, as DNA: TGTGCCACCAGCAGAGCGAGACAGAAAGTAAACACTGAAGCTTTCTTT.

This sequence joins TRBV5-5 and TRBJ2-1, with no clear D. The V end was cut by 2 bases, the J end by 7 bases, with 7 bases between. In germline, CDR1 is SGHKS, CDR2 YYEKEE (reference sequence). The CDR3 runs 12 residues. The CDR3 nucleotides read TGTGCCAGCAGCTTTATAGGGAATGAGCAGTTCTTC. Translating gives CASSFIGNEQFF.

The chain employs TRBV12-3 or TRBV12-4 and TRBJ1-4; 9 nucleotides line up with TRBD1. The V gene end was trimmed by 6 bases and the J gene end by 10 bases; junction bases not matched to a gene: 6. The CDR3 covers 13 residues. CDR3: CASRSGQGAKLFF. The CDR3 region has the DNA TGTGCCAGCAGATCGGGACAGGGAGCAAAACTGTTTTTT.

This clonotype was seen more than once but under ten times. V gene TRBV7-9 combines with J gene TRBJ1-6, with 9 bases aligning to TRBD1. CDR1 is SEHNR, CDR2 FQNEAQ, per germline (reference sequence). V was pared by 5 bases and J by 10 bases, with 6 bases of the junction left unmatched. There are 14 residues in the CDR3. The CDR3 sequence is CASSRDRVGSPLHF. CDR3 nucleotide sequence: TGTGCCAGCAGCCGGGACAGGGTAGGATCACCCCTCCACTTT.

Many counts were recorded for this clonotype. This chain uses TRBV25-1 with TRBJ2-3; possibly TRBD1 for D (5 bases). The CDR3 length is 14 residues. CDR1 is MGHDK, CDR2 SYGVNS, per germline. The ends were cut back, 0 bases at V and 2 bases at J, with 6 bases in the middle. The CDR3 DNA reads TGTGCCAGCAGTGAATACAGGGTCACAGATACGCAGTATTTT. As protein: CASSEYRVTDTQYF. Full variable domain (outside the CDR3, taken from reference TRBV25-1 and TRBJ2-3): EADIYQTPRYLVIGTGKKITLECSQTMGHDKMYWYQQDPGMELHLIHYSYGVNSTEKGDLSSESTVSRIRTEHFPLTLESARPSHTSQYLCASSEYRVTDTQYFGPGTRLTVL.

The table lists this clonotype with a few counts. The rearrangement links TRBV20-1 to TRBJ2-3; 7 nucleotides align to TRBD2. The length of the CDR3 is 16 residues. Germline lookup yields CDR1 DFQATT and CDR2 SNEGSKA (reference sequence). V was pared by 0 bases and J by 1 base, with 7 bases of the junction left unmatched. The CDR3 loop reads CSARDPGLSRTDTQYF. Here the CDR3 DNA reads TGCAGTGCTAGAGATCCGGGACTATCCCGCACAGATACGCAGTATTTT.

This clonotype showed up just a few times. The rearrangement links TRBV6-5 to TRBJ2-7; weak D call: TRBD2 (6 bases). V was shortened by 5 bases and J by 4 bases, with 18 bases between the two germline ends. Germline assignment: CDR1 MNHEY and CDR2 SVGAGI. This CDR3 is 15 amino acids long. The CDR3 DNA is TGTGCCAGCAGTCTAATATCGGGAGTCGGGTACGAGCAGTACTTC. This gives the protein CASSLISGVGYEQYF.